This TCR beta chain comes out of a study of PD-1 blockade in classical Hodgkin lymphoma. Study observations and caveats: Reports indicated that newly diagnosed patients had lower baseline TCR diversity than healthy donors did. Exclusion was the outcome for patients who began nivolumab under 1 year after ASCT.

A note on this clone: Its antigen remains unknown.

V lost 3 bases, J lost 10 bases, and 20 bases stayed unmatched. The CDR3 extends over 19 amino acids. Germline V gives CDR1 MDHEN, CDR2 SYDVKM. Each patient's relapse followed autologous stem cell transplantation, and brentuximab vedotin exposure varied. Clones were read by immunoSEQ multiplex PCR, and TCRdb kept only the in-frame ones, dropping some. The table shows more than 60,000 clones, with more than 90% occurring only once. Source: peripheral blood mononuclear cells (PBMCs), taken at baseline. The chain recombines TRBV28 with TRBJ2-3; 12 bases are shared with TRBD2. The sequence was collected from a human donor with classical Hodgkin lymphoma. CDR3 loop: CASSFQGLLAGGRRRPQYF. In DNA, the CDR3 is TGTGCCAGCAGTTTCCAAGGGTTGCTAGCGGGAGGGAGGCGGAGGCCGCAGTATTTT.